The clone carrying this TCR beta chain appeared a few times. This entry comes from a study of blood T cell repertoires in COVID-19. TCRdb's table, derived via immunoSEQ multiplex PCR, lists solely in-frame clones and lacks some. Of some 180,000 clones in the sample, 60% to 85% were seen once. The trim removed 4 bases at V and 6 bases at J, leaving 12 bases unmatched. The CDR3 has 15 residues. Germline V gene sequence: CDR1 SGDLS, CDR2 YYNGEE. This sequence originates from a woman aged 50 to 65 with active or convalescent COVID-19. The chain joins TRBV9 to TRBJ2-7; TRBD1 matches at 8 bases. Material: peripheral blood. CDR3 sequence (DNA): TGTGCCAGCAGCATTTCAGGGGGCAGTTTTGCCGAGCAGTACTTC. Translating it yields CASSISGGSFAEQYF.